The 27 T cell receptor beta chains below come from one sample, sequenced in a study of OX40 agonist ivuxolimab in advanced cancers. Profiled with immunoSEQ multiplex PCR; TCRdb holds only in-frame clones, not every one. This sample has 65,000 to 70,000 clones; more than 60% occur once, and the top ten carry 1.6%. Sequences were derived from CD4+ or CD8+ T cells sorted from blood, sampled in a trial of the OX40 agonist ivuxolimab. The source of these receptors is an adult with an advanced solid tumor such as melanoma, head and neck, liver or kidney cancer.

The CDR3 DNA is TGTGCCTGGGGGACAGGGGCGGAGACCCAGTACTTC. It is translated as CAWGTGAETQYF. The chain combines TRBV30 with TRBJ2-5; 10 bases fit TRBD1. The V gene's germline CDR1 is GTSNPN and CDR2 SVGIG (reference sequence). This CDR3 region has 12 residues. V was pared by 5 bases and J by 5 bases, with 2 bases of the junction left unmatched.

CDR3 in amino acids: CASSLSPGPNEQFF. The CDR3 DNA is TGTGCCAGCAGCTTGTCCCCAGGGCCCAATGAGCAGTTCTTC. The rearrangement joins TRBV7-2 to TRBJ2-1; tentative D call: TRBD1 (5 bases). The CDR3 is made up of 14 amino acids. The V gene lost 3 bases and the J gene lost 6 bases, with 12 bases spanning the gap. Germline assignment: CDR1 SGHTA and CDR2 FQGNSA. Combining the CDR3 with reference TRBV7-2 and TRBJ2-1 gives the whole variable domain GAGVSQSPSNKVTEKGKDVELRCDPISGHTALYWYRQSLGQGLEFLIYFQGNSAPDKSGLPSDRFSAERTGGSVSTLTIQRTQQEDSAVYLCASSLSPGPNEQFFGPGTRLTVL.

This clone was seen just once. The rearrangement links TRBV5-1 to TRBJ1-2; TRBD1 matches at 7 bases. This CDR3 has 13 residues. The germline CDR1 and CDR2 sequences are SGHRS and YFSETQ. The V segment lost 2 bases and the J segment 8 bases; nucleotides outside the gene matches: 6. The CDR3 is CASSFDRAGGYTF. The CDR3 DNA sequence: TGCGCCAGCAGCTTCGACAGGGCGGGGGGCTACACCTTC.

The CDR3 DNA reads TGTGCCAGCAGTACAACCGGGACAGGAAACTATGGCTACACCTTC. This translates into CASSTTGTGNYGYTF. The chain joins TRBV28 to TRBJ1-2, with TRBD1 matching over 8 bases. The junction had 7 bases not matched to a gene; V was cut back by 5 bases and J by 2 bases. The CDR3 totals 15 residues. Germline CDR1 reads MDHEN; CDR2 reads SYDVKM.

The gene calls are TRBV7-2 and TRBJ2-7, with a possible D match to TRBD2 (5 bases). The CDR3 has 13 amino acids. V lost 4 bases, J lost 0 bases, and 7 bases lay in between. The germline CDR1 and CDR2 sequences are SGHTA and FQGNSA. CDR3 in amino acids: CASSSRASYEQYF. Here the CDR3 DNA reads TGTGCCAGCAGCTCGCGGGCCTCCTACGAGCAGTACTTC.

The V call is TRBV15, the J call TRBJ1-4, with a tentative D call TRBD1 (6 bases). The V and J ends lost 5 bases and 8 bases respectively, with 15 bases between them. The CDR3 is 14 residues long. Looked up from germline, CDR1 is LNHNV and CDR2 is YYDKDF (reference sequence). DNA for the CDR3: TGTGCCACCAGCGAACAGGGCTTAGGGGAAAAACTGTTTTTT. This translates into CATSEQGLGEKLFF. The entire variable domain, with the rest obtained from reference TRBV15 and TRBJ1-4, is as follows: DAMVIQNPRYQVTQFGKPVTLSCSQTLNHNVMYWYQQKSSQAPKLLFHYYDKDFNNEADTPDNFQSRRPNTSFCFLDIRSPGLGDTAMYLCATSEQGLGEKLFFGSGTQLSVL.

The V gene is TRBV4-1, the J gene TRBJ2-3; 9 bases agree with TRBD2. This CDR3 is 18 amino acids long. V was clipped by 1 base and J by 2 bases; unmatched bases: 10. The germline V gene has CDR1 MGHRA and CDR2 YSYEKL. The CDR3 DNA sequence: TGCGCCAGCAGCCAAGGAGGGAGCGGGGGGAGAATCACAGATACGCAGTATTTT. Amino acids: CASSQGGSGGRITDTQYF.

V and J are TRBV23-1 and TRBJ2-3; TRBD1 agrees at 7 bases. TRBV23-1 counts as an open reading frame of uncertain function. V gave up 4 bases and J gave up 5 bases; unmatched junction bases: 12. This CDR3 comprises 16 residues. CDR3 amino acids: CASSPRRKGALDTQYF. The CDR3 bases are TGCGCCAGCAGTCCCCGCCGGAAGGGGGCTTTAGATACGCAGTATTTT.

This chain joins TRBV11-2 and TRBJ2-1; 12 positions match TRBD2. The CDR3 covers 15 residues. CDR1 and CDR2 (germline): SGHAT, FQNNGV. V gave up 5 bases and J gave up 8 bases; unmatched junction bases: 7. The CDR3 region is CASSPWTSGNDEQFF. CDR3 sequence (DNA): TGTGCCAGCAGCCCCTGGACTAGCGGGAACGATGAGCAGTTCTTC.

The CDR3 DNA reads TGTGCCAGCAGTTTACGGCTAGCGGGATTGAATGAGCAGTTCTTC. This encodes CASSLRLAGLNEQFF. V gene TRBV28 combines with J gene TRBJ2-1; TRBD2 matches 9 bases. The V and J ends lost 2 bases and 7 bases, in that order; junction bases with no gene match: 6. The CDR3 covers 15 residues. Germline V lookup: CDR1 MDHEN, CDR2 SYDVKM.

The V call is TRBV5-1, the J call TRBJ2-1; no firm D call. Trimming removed 0 bases from V and 8 bases from J, with 12 bases in between. Germline CDR1 reads SGHRS; CDR2 reads YFSETQ. The CDR3 covers 14 residues. CDR3 residues: CASSLAGRRDEQFF. CDR3 nucleotide sequence: TGCGCCAGCAGCTTGGCCGGCAGACGAGATGAGCAGTTCTTC. The full variable domain, its missing parts supplied by reference TRBV5-1 and TRBJ2-1, is KAGVTQTPRYLIKTRGQQVTLSCSPISGHRSVSWYQQTPGQGLQFLFEYFSETQRNKGNFPGRFSGRQFSNSRSEMNVSTLELGDSALYLCASSLAGRRDEQFFGPGTRLTVL.

V gene TRBV5-1 combines with J gene TRBJ1-2, with 8 bases identical to TRBD1. V shed 0 bases and J 4 bases; nucleotides not matched to a gene: 2. CDR3 length: 14 residues. CDR1 and CDR2 from the germline V gene are SGHRS and YFSETQ. The CDR3 DNA follows: TGCGCCAGCAGCTTGGGGACAGGGAGCTATGGCTACACCTTC. Its translation is CASSLGTGSYGYTF.

The chain recombines TRBV6-5 with TRBJ1-3; unclear D gene. V was shortened by 8 bases and J by 0 bases, with 11 bases between the two germline ends. The CDR3 spans 14 residues. Germline V lookup: CDR1 MNHEY, CDR2 SVGAGI. The chain's CDR3 is CASSRQSSGNTIYF. In nucleotides, the CDR3 is TGTGCCAGCTCCAGGCAAAGCTCTGGAAACACCATATATTTT.

This chain connects TRBV19 to TRBJ1-1; D possibly corresponds to TRBD1 (5 bases). V dropped 5 bases and J dropped 3 bases, with 13 bases sitting between them. Germline lookup yields CDR1 LNHDA and CDR2 SQIVND (reference sequence). The CDR3 is 14 residues long. The DNA of the CDR3 is TGTGCCAGTAGTCCCGGGGGTCTGGACACTGAAGCTTTCTTT. It yields the protein CASSPGGLDTEAFF.

This sequence joins TRBV18 and TRBJ1-6, with TRBD1 identical over 9 bases. The CDR3 runs to 16 residues. J was trimmed by 8 bases and V by 1 base; bases with no gene match: 6. The germline V gene encodes CDR1 KGHSH and CDR2 LQKENI. CDR3 sequence (DNA): TGTGCCAGCTCACCACAGACAGGGGGACTCGATTCACCCCTCCACTTT. Amino acids: CASSPQTGGLDSPLHF.

This clone is medium-sized in the sample. The rearrangement uses TRBV2 and TRBJ1-6; the D is unclear. Germline assignment: CDR1 SNHLY and CDR2 FYNNEI. Deletions cut 6 bases from V and 7 bases from J, with 4 bases between. This CDR3 region has 11 residues. This CDR3 reads CASRVNSPLHF. The CDR3 region has the DNA TGTGCCAGCAGGGTCAATTCACCCCTCCACTTT.

The chain couples TRBV5-1 to TRBJ1-2, with D possibly TRBD1 on 5 matching bases. With 1 base removed from V and 0 bases from J, the gap between germline ends came to 10 bases. This CDR3 is built from 15 residues. Germline CDR1 and CDR2: SGHRS and YFSETQ. The CDR3 DNA reads as TGCGCCAGCAGCTTGCAGGGACCAACTAACTATGGCTACACCTTC. Translation gives CASSLQGPTNYGYTF.

The V gene is TRBV5-8, the J gene TRBJ2-7, with a possible D match to TRBD2 (5 bases). Germline V gene lookup returns CDR1 SGHTS and CDR2 YDEGEE. CDR3 length: 13 amino acids. V lost 5 bases and J 0 bases, leaving 9 bases between the germline ends. The CDR3 sequence is CASRFSGSYEQYF. CDR3 bases: TGTGCCAGCAGATTCAGCGGCTCCTACGAGCAGTACTTC.

V usage is TRBV6-1 and J usage is TRBJ1-5; the match to TRBD1 covers 8 bases. The CDR3 covers 15 residues. After removal of 9 bases from V and 3 bases from J, the junction contained 10 bases not matched to a gene. Germline values: CDR1 MNHNS, CDR2 SASEGT. The CDR3 sequence: CASCPGTGNNQPQHF. CDR3 nucleotides: TGTGCCAGTTGCCCCGGGACAGGCAACAATCAGCCCCAGCATTTT.

A few counts support this clone. The V call is TRBV30, the J call TRBJ2-1; 11 bases match TRBD2. Germline V gene lookup returns CDR1 GTSNPN and CDR2 SVGIG (reference sequence). V shed 2 bases and J 7 bases; nucleotides not matched to a gene: 4. This CDR3 is 14 amino acids long. The CDR3 DNA is TGTGCCTGGAGTCTGGCTAGCGGGAGGAATGAGCAGTTCTTC. It encodes CAWSLASGRNEQFF.

This clone was observed a single time. The chain carries TRBV2 and TRBJ2-1; 13 nucleotides align to TRBD2. Germline-derived CDR1 and CDR2 are SNHLY and FYNNEI. This CDR3 comprises 14 residues. V was pared by 8 bases and J by 7 bases, with 5 bases of the junction left unmatched. In nucleotides, the CDR3 is TGTGCCAGCGCCGGGACTAGCGGGGTGAATGAGCAGTTCTTC. Protein sequence: CASAGTSGVNEQFF. Drawing the rest from reference TRBV2 and TRBJ2-1, the complete variable domain is EPEVTQTPSHQVTQMGQEVILRCVPISNHLYFYWYRQILGQKVEFLVSFYNNEISEKSEIFDDQFSVERPDGSNFTLKIRSTKLEDSAMYFCASAGTSGVNEQFFGPGTRLTVL.

This clone was counted between two and nine times. This chain joins TRBV13 and TRBJ1-3, with D possibly being TRBD1 (6 bases). V was cut by 7 bases and J by 4 bases, with 23 bases left in between. Germline CDR1 reads PRHDT; CDR2 reads FYEKMQ (reference sequence). CDR3 size: 17 residues. CDR3 residues: CASTQDTGYSTGNTIYF. In DNA form, the CDR3 reads TGTGCCAGCACCCAAGATACAGGGTATTCAACCGGAAACACCATATATTTT.

This chain connects TRBV30 to TRBJ1-1; a weak D match, TRBD1 (6 bases). The CDR3 covers 14 residues. The germline V and J ends were trimmed by 5 bases and 5 bases, with 18 bases remaining between them. Germline CDR1 is GTSNPN and CDR2 is SVGIG (reference sequence). The CDR3 spells CAWFEGGRKTEAFF. Here the CDR3 DNA reads TGTGCCTGGTTTGAGGGGGGGAGAAAGACTGAAGCTTTCTTT.

This clone appeared a few times. The chain recombines TRBV4-2 with TRBJ2-7, with TRBD2 matching over 11 bases. The CDR3 is made up of 15 amino acids. The trim removed 1 base at V and 4 bases at J, leaving 3 bases unmatched. Looked up from germline, CDR1 is LGHNA and CDR2 is YNFKEQ. CDR3 sequence reads: CASSQAGTSGYEQYF. CDR3 sequence (DNA): TGTGCCAGCAGCCAAGCCGGGACTAGCGGTTACGAGCAGTACTTC.

V and J are TRBV5-8 and TRBJ2-7; 11 bases map to TRBD2. Germline CDR1 is SGHTS and CDR2 is YDEGEE. CDR3 size: 14 residues. Germline trimming cut 2 bases from V and 7 bases from J; bases unmatched to any gene: 5. The CDR3 protein is CASSFLAGGDEQYF. The DNA for the CDR3 is TGTGCCAGCAGCTTCCTAGCGGGAGGCGATGAGCAGTACTTC.

This clone was found once. The chain is built from TRBV7-8 and TRBJ2-2, with TRBD2 as a possible D gene (6 bases). Trimming left V 7 bases short and J 5 bases short, with 14 bases between. CDR3 size: 14 residues. Germline assignment: CDR1 SGHVS and CDR2 FQNEAQ. The CDR3 DNA follows: TGTGCCAGCACGGAGCCTCGGGGGACCGGGGAGCTGTTTTTT. Translation gives CASTEPRGTGELFF.

The chain recombines TRBV5-1 with TRBJ2-7; 8 bases align to TRBD2. From germline, CDR1 is SGHRS and CDR2 YFSETQ. This CDR3 is built from 16 residues. The ends lost 0 bases at V and 5 bases at J; junction bases unmatched: 10. The DNA of the CDR3 is TGCGCCAGCAGCTTGGCCGGAGGGACTAGTTTCGACGAGCAGTACTTC. It encodes CASSLAGGTSFDEQYF.